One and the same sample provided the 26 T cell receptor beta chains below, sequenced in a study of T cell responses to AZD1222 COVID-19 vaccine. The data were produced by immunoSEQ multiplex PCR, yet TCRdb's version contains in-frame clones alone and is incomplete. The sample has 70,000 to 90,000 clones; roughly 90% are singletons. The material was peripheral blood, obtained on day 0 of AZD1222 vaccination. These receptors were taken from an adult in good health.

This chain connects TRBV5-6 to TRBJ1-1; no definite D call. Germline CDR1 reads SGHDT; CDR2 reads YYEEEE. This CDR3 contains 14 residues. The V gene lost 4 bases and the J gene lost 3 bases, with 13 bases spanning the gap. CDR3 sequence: CASSLIPQDTEAFF. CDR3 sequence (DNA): TGTGCCAGCAGCCTTATCCCCCAGGACACTGAAGCTTTCTTT.

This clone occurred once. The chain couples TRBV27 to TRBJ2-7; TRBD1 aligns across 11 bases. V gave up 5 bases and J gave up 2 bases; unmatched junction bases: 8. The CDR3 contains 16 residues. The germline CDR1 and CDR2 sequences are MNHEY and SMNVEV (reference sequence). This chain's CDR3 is CASSTWTGGRAYEQYF. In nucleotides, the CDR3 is TGTGCCAGCAGTACCTGGACAGGGGGCCGGGCCTACGAGCAGTACTTC.

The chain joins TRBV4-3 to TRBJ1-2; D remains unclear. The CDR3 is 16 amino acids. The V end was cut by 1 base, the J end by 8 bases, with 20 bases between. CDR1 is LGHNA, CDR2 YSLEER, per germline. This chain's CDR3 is CASSQGGSTIFWGYTF. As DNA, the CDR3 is TGCGCCAGCAGCCAAGGAGGGAGTACCATATTCTGGGGCTACACCTTC.

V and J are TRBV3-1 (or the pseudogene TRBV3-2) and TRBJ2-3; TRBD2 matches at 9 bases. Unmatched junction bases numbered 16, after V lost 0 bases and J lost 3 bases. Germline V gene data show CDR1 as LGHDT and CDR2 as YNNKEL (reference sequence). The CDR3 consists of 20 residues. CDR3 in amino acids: CASSQDEGAGGERATDTQYF. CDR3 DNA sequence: TGTGCCAGCAGCCAAGATGAAGGAGCGGGGGGTGAGCGAGCAACAGATACGCAGTATTTT.

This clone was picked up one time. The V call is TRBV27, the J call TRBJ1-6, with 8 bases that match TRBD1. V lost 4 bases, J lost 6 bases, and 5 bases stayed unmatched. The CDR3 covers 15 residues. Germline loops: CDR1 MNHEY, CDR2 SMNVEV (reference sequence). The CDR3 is CASSSATGANSPLHF. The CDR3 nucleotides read TGTGCCAGCAGTTCCGCGACAGGGGCTAATTCACCCCTCCACTTT.

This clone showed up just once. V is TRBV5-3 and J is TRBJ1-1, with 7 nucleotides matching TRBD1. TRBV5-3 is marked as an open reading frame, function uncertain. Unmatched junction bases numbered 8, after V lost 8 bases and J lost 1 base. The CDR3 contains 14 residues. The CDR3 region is CASLTGDQNTEAFF. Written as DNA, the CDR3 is TGTGCCAGTCTAACAGGGGACCAGAACACTGAAGCTTTCTTT.

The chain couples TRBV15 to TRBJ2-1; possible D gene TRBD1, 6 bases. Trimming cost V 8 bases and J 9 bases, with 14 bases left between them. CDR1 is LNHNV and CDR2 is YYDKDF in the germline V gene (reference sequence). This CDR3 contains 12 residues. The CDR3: CATRLGGSEQFF. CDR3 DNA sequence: TGTGCCACCCGGCTAGGGGGTAGTGAGCAGTTCTTC.

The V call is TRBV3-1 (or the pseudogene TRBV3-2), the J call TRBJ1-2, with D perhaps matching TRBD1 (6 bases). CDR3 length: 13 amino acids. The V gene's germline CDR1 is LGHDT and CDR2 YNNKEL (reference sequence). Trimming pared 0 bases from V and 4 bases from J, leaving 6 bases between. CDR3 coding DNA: TGTGCCAGCAGCCAAGAGGACAGCTATGGCTACACCTTC. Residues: CASSQEDSYGYTF.

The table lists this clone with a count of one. CDR3 region: CASSQATSGGAFEQFF. Written as DNA, the CDR3 is TGCGCCAGCAGCCAAGCCACTAGCGGGGGGGCCTTTGAGCAGTTCTTC. The chain recombines TRBV4-1 with TRBJ2-1; the match to TRBD2 covers 13 bases. The ends lost 1 base at V and 9 bases at J; junction bases unmatched: 6. This CDR3 comprises 16 residues. CDR1 is MGHRA and CDR2 is YSYEKL in the germline V gene.

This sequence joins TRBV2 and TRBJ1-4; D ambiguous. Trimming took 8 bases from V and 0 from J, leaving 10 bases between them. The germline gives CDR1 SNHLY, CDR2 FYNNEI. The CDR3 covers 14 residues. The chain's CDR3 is CASSAVTTNEKLFF. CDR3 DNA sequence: TGTGCCAGCTCGGCGGTTACAACTAATGAAAAACTGTTTTTT.

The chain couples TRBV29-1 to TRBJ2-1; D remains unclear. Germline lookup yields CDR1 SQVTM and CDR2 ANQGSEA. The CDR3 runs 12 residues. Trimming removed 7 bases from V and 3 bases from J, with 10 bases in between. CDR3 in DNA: TGCAGCGCCACCTCCTACTACAATGAGCAGTTCTTC. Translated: CSATSYYNEQFF.

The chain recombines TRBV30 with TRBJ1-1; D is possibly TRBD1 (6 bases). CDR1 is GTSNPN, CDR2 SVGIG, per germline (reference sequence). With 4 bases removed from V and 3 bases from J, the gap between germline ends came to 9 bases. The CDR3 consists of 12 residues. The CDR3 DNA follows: TGTGCCTGGACGTGGGGGCACACTGAAGCTTTCTTT. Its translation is CAWTWGHTEAFF.

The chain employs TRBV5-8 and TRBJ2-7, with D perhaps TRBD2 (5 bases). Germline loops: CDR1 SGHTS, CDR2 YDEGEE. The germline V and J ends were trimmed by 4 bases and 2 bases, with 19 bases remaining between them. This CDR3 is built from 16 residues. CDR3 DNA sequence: TGTGCCAGCAGCCCCCAGGAGCGGCTTTTAACCTACGAGCAGTACTTC. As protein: CASSPQERLLTYEQYF.

CDR3 in amino acids: CASIQKRGGHEQYF. CDR3 coding DNA: TGTGCCAGCATCCAAAAGAGGGGGGGCCACGAGCAGTACTTC. The chain carries TRBV7-8 and TRBJ2-7; possible D gene TRBD2, 7 bases. Germline V gene lookup returns CDR1 SGHVS and CDR2 FQNEAQ. This CDR3 comprises 14 residues. V was cut by 7 bases and J by 5 bases, with 18 bases left in between.

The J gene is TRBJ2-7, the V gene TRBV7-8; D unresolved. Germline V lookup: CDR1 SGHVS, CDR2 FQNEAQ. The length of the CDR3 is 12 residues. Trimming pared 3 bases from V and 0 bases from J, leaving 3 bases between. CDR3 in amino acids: CASSLSSYEQYF. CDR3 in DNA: TGTGCCAGCAGCTTGAGCTCCTACGAGCAGTACTTC.

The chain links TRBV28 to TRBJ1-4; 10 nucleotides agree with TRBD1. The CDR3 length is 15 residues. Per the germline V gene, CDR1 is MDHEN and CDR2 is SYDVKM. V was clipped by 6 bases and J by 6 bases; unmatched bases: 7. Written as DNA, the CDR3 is TGTGCCAGCAGAGGGGGACAGGGGTTTGATGAAAAACTGTTTTTT. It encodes CASRGGQGFDEKLFF. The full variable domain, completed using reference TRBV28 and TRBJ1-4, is DVKVTQSSRYLVKRTGEKVFLECVQDMDHENMFWYRQDPGLGLRLIYFSYDVKMKEKGDIPEGYSVSREKKERFSLILESASTNQTSMYLCASRGGQGFDEKLFFGSGTQLSVL.

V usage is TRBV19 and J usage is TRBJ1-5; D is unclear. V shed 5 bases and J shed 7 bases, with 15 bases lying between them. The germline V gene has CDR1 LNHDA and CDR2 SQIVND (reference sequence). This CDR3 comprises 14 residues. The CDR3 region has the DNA TGTGCCAGTAGTCCCCGCGGCGGGCTCCAGCCCCAGCATTTT. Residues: CASSPRGGLQPQHF.

The CDR3 region has the DNA TGTGCCACCAGCACAAACCGGGACAGTACTTTGAATGAGCAGTTCTTC. Protein sequence: CATSTNRDSTLNEQFF. The chain uses TRBV15 and TRBJ2-1; 7 nucleotides agree with TRBD1. CDR1 and CDR2 (germline): LNHNV, YYDKDF (reference sequence). The V gene end was trimmed by 4 bases and the J gene end by 7 bases; junction bases not matched to a gene: 13. The CDR3 length is 16 residues.

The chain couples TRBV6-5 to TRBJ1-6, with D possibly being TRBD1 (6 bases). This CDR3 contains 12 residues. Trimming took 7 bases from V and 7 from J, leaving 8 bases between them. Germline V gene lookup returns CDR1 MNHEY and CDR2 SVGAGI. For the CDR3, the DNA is TGTGCCAGCAACAGGGCGAATTCACCCCTCCACTTT. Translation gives CASNRANSPLHF.

The CDR3 reads CASSQDFWGRAYEQYF. In DNA form, the CDR3 reads TGCGCCAGCAGCCAAGATTTTTGGGGGAGGGCCTACGAGCAGTACTTC. The chain carries TRBV4-1 and TRBJ2-7; 7 nucleotides line up with TRBD2. Losses at the gene ends were 0 bases for V and 2 bases for J; bases not matched to a gene: 7. The CDR3 is 16 amino acids. The germline V gene encodes CDR1 MGHRA and CDR2 YSYEKL.

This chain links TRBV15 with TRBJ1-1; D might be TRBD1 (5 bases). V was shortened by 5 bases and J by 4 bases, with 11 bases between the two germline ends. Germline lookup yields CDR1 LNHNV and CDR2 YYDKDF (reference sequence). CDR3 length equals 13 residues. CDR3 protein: CATSAFGGTEAFF. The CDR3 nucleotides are TGTGCCACCAGCGCCTTCGGGGGCACTGAAGCTTTCTTT.

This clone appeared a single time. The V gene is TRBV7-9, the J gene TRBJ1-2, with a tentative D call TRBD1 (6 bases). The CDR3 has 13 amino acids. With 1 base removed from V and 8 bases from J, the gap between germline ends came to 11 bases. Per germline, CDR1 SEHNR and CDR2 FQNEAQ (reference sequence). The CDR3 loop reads CASSLVQGRGYTF. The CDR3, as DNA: TGTGCCAGCAGCTTAGTACAGGGTAGGGGCTACACCTTC.

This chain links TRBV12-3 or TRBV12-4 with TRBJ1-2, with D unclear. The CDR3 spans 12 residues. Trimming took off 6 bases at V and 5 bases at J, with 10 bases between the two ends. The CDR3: CASSSPKYGYTF. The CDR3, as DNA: TGTGCCAGCAGCTCCCCCAAATATGGCTACACCTTC.

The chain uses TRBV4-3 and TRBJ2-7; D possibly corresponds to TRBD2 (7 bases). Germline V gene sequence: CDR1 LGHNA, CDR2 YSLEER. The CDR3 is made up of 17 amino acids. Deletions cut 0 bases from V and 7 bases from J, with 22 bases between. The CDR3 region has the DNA TGCGCCAGCAGCCAAGATTCGGCGGGGGCCCTTTTGGGGGAGCAGTACTTC. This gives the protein CASSQDSAGALLGEQYF.

Written as DNA, the CDR3 is TGTGCCAGCAGCGTTGATAGATCCTACGAGCAGTACTTC. Translating gives CASSVDRSYEQYF. The chain recombines TRBV6-5 with TRBJ2-7; unclear D gene. The CDR3 contains 13 residues. Germline CDR1 is MNHEY and CDR2 is SVGAGI. Trimming removed 6 bases at V and 1 base at J, with 10 bases between.

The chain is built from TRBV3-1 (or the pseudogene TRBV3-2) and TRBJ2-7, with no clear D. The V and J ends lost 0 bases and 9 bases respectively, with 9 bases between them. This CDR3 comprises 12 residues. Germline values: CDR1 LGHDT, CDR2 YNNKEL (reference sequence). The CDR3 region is CASSQDTKGQYF. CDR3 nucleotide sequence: TGTGCCAGCAGCCAAGATACTAAGGGGCAGTACTTC.